These 14 T cell receptor beta chains originate from one sample sequenced in a study of T cell repertoires in cytomegalovirus infection. Via MiXCR, TCRdb re-called the reads, giving one row per CDR3 protein. The sample shows some 920,000 distinct CDR3 sequences, approximately 31% of them seen only once. Their cognate antigens are unknown. Sequenced material: cultured CD8+ T cells from PBMCs, taken from culture after CMV antigen stimulation. These receptors all come from a human donor in good health (CMV status not recorded). Some clones in this sample may be carry-over from other donors' samples.

This clonotype was observed at least ten times. This rearrangement joins TRBV12-3 or TRBV12-4 to TRBJ1-1; 9 nucleotides agree with TRBD1. The trim removed 4 bases at V and 3 bases at J, leaving 9 bases unmatched. The CDR3 runs to 16 residues. This CDR3 is CASSWEQGQGDTEAFF. As DNA, the CDR3 is TGTGCCAGCAGTTGGGAGCAGGGACAGGGAGACACTGAAGCTTTCTTT.

The J gene is TRBJ2-5, the V gene TRBV7-6, with TRBD2 matching over 12 bases. The CDR3 is made up of 19 amino acids. V lost 5 bases, J lost 5 bases, and 18 bases stayed unmatched. The germline V gene has CDR1 SGHVS and CDR2 FNYEAQ. CDR3 region: CASSRYGRLAGGPRETQYF. DNA for the CDR3: TGTGCCAGCAGCCGATACGGACGGCTAGCGGGGGGGCCACGGGAGACCCAGTACTTC.

This clonotype was recorded a few times. The chain links TRBV6-6 to TRBJ1-2; D may be TRBD1 (6 bases). CDR1 is MNHNY and CDR2 is SVGAGI in the germline V gene (reference sequence). This CDR3 is 16 amino acids long. Trimming removed 4 bases at V and 6 bases at J, with 21 bases between. The DNA of the CDR3 is TGTGCCAGCAGTTCCTGGGATCGGGGGCCCCGGGATGGCTACACCTTC. It encodes CASSSWDRGPRDGYTF.

The chain uses TRBV10-3 and TRBJ2-5; TRBD2 aligns across 8 bases. CDR3 size: 17 residues. V shed 6 bases, J shed 2 bases, and the junction held 14 bases outside the gene matches. CDR1 is ENHRY and CDR2 is SYGVKD in the germline V gene. CDR3 amino acids: CAIRNEISGNPQETQYF. The CDR3 DNA reads TGTGCCATCAGGAACGAAATTAGCGGGAACCCGCAAGAGACCCAGTACTTC.

The chain carries TRBV5-5 and TRBJ1-5; D may be TRBD1 (5 bases). Germline-derived CDR1 and CDR2 are SGHKS and YYEKEE (reference sequence). This CDR3 comprises 16 residues. The germline V and J ends were trimmed by 0 bases and 6 bases, with 16 bases remaining between them. The CDR3 DNA is TGTGCCAGCAGCTTGGTGGCGGGAGAGGGACGTCAGCCCCAGCATTTT. Translated: CASSLVAGEGRQPQHF.

In its sample, this clonotype was seen many times. The chain carries TRBV7-9 and TRBJ1-1; maybe TRBD1 (5 bases). V was shortened by 6 bases and J by 1 base, with 9 bases between the two germline ends. CDR1 is SEHNR, CDR2 FQNEAQ, per germline (reference sequence). This CDR3 comprises 13 residues. The CDR3, as DNA: TGTGCCAGCAGAGGGGCCAAGAACACTGAAGCTTTCTTT. As protein: CASRGAKNTEAFF.

The chain carries TRBV6-2 or TRBV6-3 and TRBJ2-1, with D unclear. Germline values: CDR1 MNHEY, CDR2 SVGEGT. The CDR3 runs to 14 residues. The V and J ends lost 6 bases and 3 bases respectively, with 12 bases between them. The DNA for the CDR3 is TGTGCCAGCAGCCAGGCTTTCAGCTACAATGAGCAGTTCTTC. Protein product: CASSQAFSYNEQFF.

The genes are TRBV12-3 or TRBV12-4 and TRBJ2-7; 7 nucleotides agree with TRBD1. The J segment lost 3 bases and the V segment lost 9 bases, leaving 8 bases of the junction unmatched. This CDR3 spans 13 amino acids. This chain's CDR3 is CASAGTAGYEQYF. The CDR3 bases are TGTGCCAGTGCCGGGACAGCCGGCTACGAGCAGTACTTC.

This clonotype was seen a few times. This chain links TRBV9 with TRBJ2-3; the D is unclear. From germline, CDR1 is SGDLS and CDR2 YYNGEE. The V end was cut by 1 base, the J end by 4 bases, with 4 bases between. The CDR3 has 12 residues. The CDR3 DNA sequence: TGTGCCAGCAGCGTATTTGCAGATACGCAGTATTTT. This gives the protein CASSVFADTQYF. The complete variable domain, with remaining parts taken from reference TRBV9 and TRBJ2-3, reads DSGVTQTPKHLITATGQRVTLRCSPRSGDLSVYWYQQSLDQGLQFLIQYYNGEERAKGNILERFSAQQFPDLHSELNLSSLELGDSALYFCASSVFADTQYFGPGTRLTVL.

The table lists this clonotype with many counts. The chain couples TRBV7-2 to TRBJ2-7; 7 positions match TRBD1. The CDR3 is 14 residues long. Losses at the gene ends were 4 bases for V and 5 bases for J; bases not matched to a gene: 8. CDR1 is SGHTA and CDR2 is FQGNSA in the germline V gene. The CDR3, as DNA: TGTGCCAGCAGCTGGGGGCTCGGGACAGACGAGCAGTACTTC. Its translation: CASSWGLGTDEQYF.

Ten or more counts support this clonotype. The gene calls are TRBV7-9 and TRBJ1-1; D may be TRBD1 (5 bases). V was clipped by 6 bases and J by 1 base, with 15 bases between them. The germline V gene has CDR1 SEHNR and CDR2 FQNEAQ (reference sequence). The length of the CDR3 is 15 residues. This chain's CDR3 is CASSSRGGENTEAFF. The CDR3 nucleotides are TGTGCCAGCAGTTCCCGGGGAGGGGAGAACACTGAAGCTTTCTTT.

There are many counts of this clonotype. The chain is built from TRBV7-6 and TRBJ2-1; D possibly uses TRBD1 or TRBD2 (5 bases each). This CDR3 has 16 residues. V lost 5 bases, J lost 0 bases, and 14 bases lay in between. From germline, CDR1 is SGHVS and CDR2 FNYEAQ. CDR3: CASSPPGASSYNEQFF. The CDR3 DNA follows: TGTGCCAGCAGCCCCCCCGGGGCCAGCTCCTACAATGAGCAGTTCTTC.

The V call is TRBV12-3 or TRBV12-4, the J call TRBJ2-6; D ambiguous. The V gene lost 4 bases and the J gene lost 2 bases, with 9 bases spanning the gap. The CDR3 loop spans 15 amino acids. The CDR3 nucleotides read TGTGCCAGCAGTTCCAGTTCCCCTGGGGCCAACGTCCTGACTTTC. It yields the protein CASSSSSPGANVLTF.

This clonotype was seen only a few times. The chain employs TRBV7-6 and TRBJ2-7; TRBD2 matches at 8 bases. The germline CDR1 and CDR2 sequences are SGHVS and FNYEAQ. The CDR3 is 15 amino acids. V lost 3 bases, J lost 0 bases, and 4 bases stayed unmatched. The CDR3 DNA sequence: TGTGCCAGCAGCTTCACTAGCGGCAGCTCCTACGAGCAGTACTTC. Protein: CASSFTSGSSYEQYF.